Shown below are 10 T cell receptor beta chains from a single sample sequenced in a study of identical twins. TCRdb passed the 5' RACE reads through MiXCR, listing each CDR3 protein once. The sample consists of under 900,000 distinct CDR3 sequences, 12% of them appearing once. These sequences were also reported in another study, on yellow fever vaccine responses in identical twins.

Sample: PBMCs. These receptor sequences come from a woman aged 18-29 years in good health.

The rearrangement links TRBV7-6 to TRBJ2-7; TRBD2 matches 9 bases. The length of the CDR3 is 18 residues. Trimming at V came to 1 base and at J to 0 bases, leaving 10 bases not matched to a gene. Germline-derived CDR1 and CDR2 are SGHVS and FNYEAQ. DNA of the CDR3: TGTGCCAGCAGCTTAGAGGGCGGGAGGGATCTAATCTCCTACGAGCAGTACTTC. Its translation is CASSLEGGRDLISYEQYF.

V gene TRBV2 combines with J gene TRBJ2-7; D gene unclear. The germline V and J ends were trimmed by 8 bases and 1 base, with 6 bases remaining between them. CDR3 size: 11 residues. CDR1 and CDR2 (germline): SNHLY, FYNNEI. The CDR3 spells CASLGSYEQYF. CDR3 nucleotide sequence: TGTGCCAGCCTTGGGTCCTACGAGCAGTACTTC.

There are a few counts of this clonotype. V usage is TRBV6-5 and J usage is TRBJ2-1, with TRBD2 matching 11 bases. The CDR3 length is 17 residues. CDR1 and CDR2 (germline): MNHEY, SVGAGI. J lost 1 base, V lost 4 bases, and 6 bases had no gene match. The CDR3 DNA reads as TGTGCCAGCAGTTCTCTTTCTAGCGGGGGGTCCTACAATGAGCAGTTCTTC. Its protein is CASSSLSSGGSYNEQFF.

The V and J genes are TRBV21-1 and TRBJ2-3; the table assigns TRBD2, which was not confirmed against the DNA. TRBV21-1 is recorded as a pseudogene. The CDR3 spans 16 residues. The CDR3, as DNA: TGTGCCAGCAGCAAAGGCGGGTGGACCGGCACAGATACGCAGTATTTT. The encoded protein is CASSKGGWTGTDTQYF.

J is TRBJ2-3 and V is TRBV4-1; 8 nucleotides line up with TRBD1. V was clipped by 0 bases and J by 8 bases; unmatched bases: 10. The CDR3 has 16 amino acids. From germline, CDR1 is MGHRA and CDR2 YSYEKL. The CDR3 DNA reads as TGCGCCAGCAGCCAAGACCGCGGACAGGGACGGGTTACGCAGTATTTT. This translates into CASSQDRGQGRVTQYF.

This clonotype was observed many times. CDR3: CASSQRGTQETQYF. In nucleotides, the CDR3 is TGTGCCAGCAGCCAAAGGGGAACCCAAGAGACCCAGTACTTC. This chain connects TRBV3-1 to TRBJ2-5; D may be TRBD1 (5 bases). The germline CDR1 and CDR2 sequences are LGHDT and YNNKEL (reference sequence). CDR3 length: 14 amino acids. Trimming removed 2 bases from V and 1 base from J, with 8 bases in between.

This chain uses TRBV7-2 with TRBJ2-1, with a possible D match to TRBD2 (6 bases). The CDR3 extends over 16 amino acids. Deletions cut 3 bases from V and 6 bases from J, with 18 bases between. Germline V gene data show CDR1 as SGHTA and CDR2 as FQGNSA. As DNA, the CDR3 is TGTGCCAGCAGCTTCGCGGGACTCGGAGGTCGCAATGAGCAGTTCTTC. Its translation is CASSFAGLGGRNEQFF.

This clonotype appeared a few times. V usage is TRBV6-2 or TRBV6-3 and J usage is TRBJ2-1; D gene ambiguous. The germline CDR1 and CDR2 sequences are MNHEY and SVGEGT. V was shortened by 11 bases and J by 0 bases, with 17 bases between the two germline ends. CDR3 length: 15 residues. CDR3 sequence (DNA): TGTGCCTCCCCAACCGCAGCCCACTCCTACAATGAGCAGTTCTTC. Protein: CASPTAAHSYNEQFF.

The table lists this clonotype with a few counts. The J gene is TRBJ1-2, the V gene TRBV5-1; no firm D call. CDR3 length equals 13 residues. Trimming removed 1 base from V and 4 bases from J, with 8 bases in between. CDR1 and CDR2 (germline): SGHRS, YFSETQ. This chain's CDR3 is CASSLSQPYGYTF. As DNA, the CDR3 is TGCGCCAGCAGCTTGTCACAGCCCTATGGCTACACCTTC.

The chain combines TRBV5-1 with TRBJ2-7, with D perhaps TRBD1 (5 bases). V gave up 1 base and J gave up 2 bases, with 13 bases separating them. This CDR3 has 15 amino acids. The germline CDR1 and CDR2 sequences are SGHRS and YFSETQ. The CDR3, as DNA: TGCGCCAGCAGCTTGATAATAGGACAAGCCTACGAGCAGTACTTC. It specifies CASSLIIGQAYEQYF.